This T cell receptor (beta chain) came from a study of vaccination and CD4 T cells after COVID-19. On the study more broadly: Convalescent cases comprised nine mild and one severe, all SARS-CoV-2 positive by nasal swab PCR.

Note on this clonotype: The germline gene is not matched at one end of the junction; a read error may be the cause.

The CDR3 consists of 19 residues. Germline values: CDR1 MGHDK, CDR2 SYGVNS. TCRdb re-called the PCR reads through MiXCR, storing one row per CDR3 protein. This table holds about 21,000 distinct CDR3 sequences, around 57% found once. This sequence was found in a human donor who had recovered from COVID-19. Sequencing used CD4+ T cells from blood, obtained before SARS-CoV-2 vaccination. The rearrangement uses TRBV25-1 and TRBJ2-2; the match to TRBD2 covers 9 bases. The CDR3 loop reads CASSEHFWLAGQNTEELFF. CDR3 DNA: TGTGCCAGCAGTGAACATTTCTGGCTAGCGGGACAAAACACCGAGGAGCTGTTTTTT. Complete variable domain (other parts from reference TRBV25-1 and TRBJ2-2): EADIYQTPRYLVIGTGKKITLECSQTMGHDKMYWYQQDPGMELHLIHYSYGVNSTEKGDLSSESTVSRIRTEHFPLTLESARPSHTSQYLCASSEHFWLAGQNTEELFFGEGSRLTVL.